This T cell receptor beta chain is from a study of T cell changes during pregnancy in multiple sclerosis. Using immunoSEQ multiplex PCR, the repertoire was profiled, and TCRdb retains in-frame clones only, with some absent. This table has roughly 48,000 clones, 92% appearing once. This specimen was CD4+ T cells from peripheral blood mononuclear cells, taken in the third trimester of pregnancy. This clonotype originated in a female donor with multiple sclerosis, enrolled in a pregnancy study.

CDR3 region: CASGLGALANEQFF. CDR3 DNA: TGTGCTAGTGGTTTGGGGGCCTTGGCAAATGAGCAGTTCTTC. This chain uses TRBV12-5 with TRBJ2-1; D is unresolved. Trimming removed 1 base at V and 7 bases at J, with 11 bases between. In germline, CDR1 is LGHNT, CDR2 FRNRAP. This CDR3 comprises 14 residues. Combining the CDR3 with reference TRBV12-5 and TRBJ2-1 gives the whole variable domain DARVTQTPRHKVTEMGQEVTMRCQPILGHNTVFWYRQTMMQGLELLAYFRNRAPLDDSGMPKDRFSAEMPDATLATLKIQPSEPRDSAVYFCASGLGALANEQFFGPGTRLTVL.